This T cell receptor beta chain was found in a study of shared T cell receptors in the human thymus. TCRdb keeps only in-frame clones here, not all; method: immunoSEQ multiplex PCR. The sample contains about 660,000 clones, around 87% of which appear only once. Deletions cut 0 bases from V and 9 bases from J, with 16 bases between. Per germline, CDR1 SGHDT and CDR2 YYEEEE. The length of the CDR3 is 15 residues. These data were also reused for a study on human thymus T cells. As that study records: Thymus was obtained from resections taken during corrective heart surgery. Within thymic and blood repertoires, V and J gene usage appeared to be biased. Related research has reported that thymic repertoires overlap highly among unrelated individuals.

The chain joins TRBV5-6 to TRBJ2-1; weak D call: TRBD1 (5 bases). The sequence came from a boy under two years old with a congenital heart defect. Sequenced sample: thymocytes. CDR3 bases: TGTGCCAGCAGCTTGGACGGCAGGGAAAAGGGTGAGCAGTTCTTC. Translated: CASSLDGREKGEQFF.